The clone carrying this TCR beta chain appeared once. J lost 12 bases, V lost 5 bases, and 11 bases had no gene match. Looked up from germline, CDR1 is SGHTA and CDR2 is FQGNSA. CDR3 length: 14 residues. PCR employed 60 Vbeta and 13 Jbeta primers. The table came from immunoSEQ multiplex PCR; TCRdb's copy has only in-frame clones and leaves some out. The sample has about 97,000 clones, more than 80% seen once. The data were taken from a study of cytomegalovirus exposure and HLA in healthy donors. This TCR was recovered from a man under 40 in good health and CMV-seronegative. The rearrangement joins TRBV7-2 to TRBJ2-7; TRBD2 matches 12 bases. The specimen sequenced was PBMCs. The CDR3 bases are TGTGCCAGCAGCGCTGGGACTAGCGGGCTTCGTACGTACTTC. Amino acid sequence: CASSAGTSGLRTYF.